Listed below are T cell receptor beta chains from one sample, sequenced in a study of cytomegalovirus exposure and HLA in healthy donors. TCRdb's copy holds only in-frame clones and misses some; the assay was immunoSEQ multiplex PCR. Found here are roughly 230,000 clones, about nine tenths of them singletons; the top ten hold roughly 1.5%. Sample: PBMCs. These receptors were obtained from a girl aged 2-15 years in good health and CMV-seronegative. Each CDR3 is given with its conserved first and last residue. The order of the fields is clone size, V gene, CDR3 length, J gene, D gene, CDR3 DNA, CDR3 protein. A D gene is named only where the DNA matches it firmly. Clone size is shown for a subset of rows, as once, few, many or a class of expanded clone.

size: once
V: TRBV2
length: 15
J: TRBJ2-5
D: NA
DNA: TGTGCCAGCAGTGAAGCGCGGGCCCATCCCGAGACCCAGTACTTC
CDR3: CASSEARAHPETQYF

size: NA
V: TRBV4-1
length: 14
J: TRBJ2-1
D: TRBD1
DNA: TGCGCCAGCAGCCAAGTTGGTTCAGGGGGCGAGCAGTTCTTC
CDR3: CASSQVGSGGEQFF

size: NA
V: TRBV29-1
length: 14
J: TRBJ1-1
D: NA
DNA: TGCAGCGTTGAGATTTCGGCGGTGAACACTGAAGCTTTCTTT
CDR3: CSVEISAVNTEAFF

size: NA
V: TRBV5-1
length: 14
J: TRBJ2-1
D: TRBD1
DNA: TGCGCCAGCAGCTTGGGACAGGGGTACAATGAGCAGTTCTTC
CDR3: CASSLGQGYNEQFF

size: NA
V: TRBV4-1
length: 15
J: TRBJ2-3
D: TRBD1
DNA: TGCGCCAGCAGCCACGACAGGGACGGGACAGATACGCAGTATTTT
CDR3: CASSHDRDGTDTQYF

size: NA
V: TRBV27
length: 15
J: TRBJ1-4
D: NA
DNA: TGTGCCAGCAGTTTATCGCCTCCCACAAATGAAAAACTGTTTTTT
CDR3: CASSLSPPTNEKLFF

size: NA
V: TRBV4-1
length: 16
J: TRBJ2-7
D: TRBD2
DNA: TGCGCCAGCAGCCAAGTAGCGGGAGGGCGGTATTACGAGCAGTACTTC
CDR3: CASSQVAGGRYYEQYF

size: NA
V: TRBV9
length: 13
J: TRBJ2-2
D: NA
DNA: TGTGCCAGCAGCGTAGGAGGGCCCGGGGAGCTGTTTTTT
CDR3: CASSVGGPGELFF

size: NA
V: TRBV5-6
length: 16
J: TRBJ2-2
D: NA
DNA: TGTGCCAGCAGCTTTATGGCAGCGGGTACCACCGGGGAGCTGTTTTTT
CDR3: CASSFMAAGTTGELFF

size: NA
V: TRBV6-5
length: 12
J: TRBJ1-2
D: NA
DNA: TGTGCCAGCACGGCGCGGAACTATGGCTACACCTTC
CDR3: CASTARNYGYTF

size: NA
V: TRBV7-8
length: 13
J: TRBJ2-1
D: NA
DNA: TGTGCCATCCAAATACAGGGTACGACGGAGCAGTTCTTC
CDR3: CAIQIQGTTEQFF

size: NA
V: TRBV15
length: 17
J: TRBJ2-1
D: NA
DNA: TGTGCCACCAGCAGAGATCTTGACAGCTACTCCTACAATGAGCAGTTCTTC
CDR3: CATSRDLDSYSYNEQFF

size: once
V: TRBV19
length: 14
J: TRBJ2-2
D: TRBD1
DNA: TGTGCCAGTAGTAGACAGGGTGACACCGGGGAGCTGTTTTTT
CDR3: CASSRQGDTGELFF

size: NA
V: TRBV7-9
length: 12
J: TRBJ2-3
D: TRBD1
DNA: TGTGCTGCCGGGGACAGTTCAGATACGCAGTATTTT
CDR3: CAAGDSSDTQYF

size: NA
V: TRBV30
length: 12
J: TRBJ1-1
D: NA
DNA: TGTGCCTGGACGTTGGGACAAATGGGAGCTTTCTTT
CDR3: CAWTLGQMGAFF

size: NA
V: TRBV7-8
length: 11
J: TRBJ2-7
D: NA
DNA: TGTGCCAGCAGCTCCTATAGTCGGCAGTACTTC
CDR3: CASSSYSRQYF

size: NA
V: TRBV28
length: 14
J: TRBJ2-1
D: NA
DNA: TGTGCCAGCAGTTTTGAGAGAAAACGAAATGAGCAGTTCTTC
CDR3: CASSFERKRNEQFF

size: NA
V: TRBV6-5
length: 16
J: TRBJ2-1
D: TRBD2
DNA: TGTGCCAGCAGTTACGGGTCGGGAGGGCCTACGAATGAGCAGTTCTTC
CDR3: CASSYGSGGPTNEQFF

size: NA
V: TRBV6-1
length: 16
J: TRBJ2-2
D: TRBD2
DNA: TGTGCCAGCAGTGCCCCGGGACTACCGAACACCGGGGAGCTGTTTTTT
CDR3: CASSAPGLPNTGELFF

size: NA
V: TRBV5-6
length: 13
J: TRBJ1-5
D: NA
DNA: TGTGCCAGCAGCTTGAGCTCCGGTCAGCCCCAGCATTTT
CDR3: CASSLSSGQPQHF

size: NA
V: TRBV11-3
length: 13
J: TRBJ2-7
D: NA
DNA: TGTGCCAGCAGCAGGCGAGGTGAGTCCGAGCAGTACTTC
CDR3: CASSRRGESEQYF

size: NA
V: TRBV6-5
length: 14
J: TRBJ2-7
D: TRBD1
DNA: TGTGCCAGCAGTACACAGGGGGCGATTGACGAGCAGTACTTC
CDR3: CASSTQGAIDEQYF

size: NA
V: TRBV2
length: 17
J: TRBJ1-1
D: TRBD1
DNA: TGTGCCAGCACCGGAGGGACAGGGGCCTTGATGAACACTGAAGCTTTCTTT
CDR3: CASTGGTGALMNTEAFF

size: NA
V: TRBV6-6
length: 15
J: TRBJ1-1
D: TRBD1
DNA: TGTGCCAGCTATGGGACAGGGGGCACGGACACTGAAGCTTTCTTT
CDR3: CASYGTGGTDTEAFF

size: NA
V: TRBV4-1
length: 15
J: TRBJ1-4
D: NA
DNA: TGCGCCAGCAGCCGGGGCTTTTCGGGGGGTGAAAAACTGTTTTTT
CDR3: CASSRGFSGGEKLFF

size: few
V: TRBV6-1
length: 15
J: TRBJ1-2
D: TRBD1
DNA: TGTGCCAGCAGTGAAATCGAGGGGGCGTACCATGGCTACACCTTC
CDR3: CASSEIEGAYHGYTF

size: NA
V: TRBV27
length: 16
J: TRBJ2-7
D: NA
DNA: TGTGCCAGCAGCCCCGCTGGACTCCCCTTAACCTACGAGCAGTACTTC
CDR3: CASSPAGLPLTYEQYF

size: NA
V: TRBV2
length: 13
J: TRBJ1-1
D: NA
DNA: TGTGCCAGCAGGGTAACAGGGAACACTGAAGCTTTCTTT
CDR3: CASRVTGNTEAFF